The sequence of this T cell receptor beta chain was determined in a study of blood T cell repertoires in COVID-19. Study background: The study drew acute and convalescent COVID-19 samples from the United States, Italy and Spain.

V gave up 5 bases and J gave up 3 bases; unmatched junction bases: 8. The germline CDR1 and CDR2 sequences are SEHNR and FQNEAQ (reference sequence). This CDR3 comprises 15 residues. Per the original methods: Quantification of nucleated cells was approximated via reference gene primer amplification. Sequencing was performed with immunoSEQ multiplex PCR; in TCRdb, only in-frame clones are kept and a portion is missing. V and J calls and clone size are given by that table; D and trimming were obtained from the DNA. The repertoire holds roughly 440,000 clones, with approximately 89% as singletons. The chain recombines TRBV7-9 with TRBJ2-3; 7 bases are shared with TRBD2. Sequences were obtained from peripheral blood. The receptor was isolated from a woman aged 50 to 65 with COVID-19, enrolled during active disease. CDR3 sequence (DNA): TGTGCCAGCAGCCGGGGAGGGTTGGGAACAGATACGCAGTATTTT. It specifies CASSRGGLGTDTQYF.